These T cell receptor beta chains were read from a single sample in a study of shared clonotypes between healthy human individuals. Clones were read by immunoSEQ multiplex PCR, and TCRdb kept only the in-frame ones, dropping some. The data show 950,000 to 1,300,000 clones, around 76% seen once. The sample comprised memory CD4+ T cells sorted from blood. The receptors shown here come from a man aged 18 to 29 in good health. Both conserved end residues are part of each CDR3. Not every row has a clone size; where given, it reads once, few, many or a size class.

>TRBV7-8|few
CASSPNGGVQSYEQYF
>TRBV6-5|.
CASSYSYGSYGYTF
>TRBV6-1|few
CASREGENGSPLHF
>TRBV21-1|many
CASRTGQSSYEQYF
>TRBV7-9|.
CASSPNRDGNEKLFF
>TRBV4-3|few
CASSQARSTGTQYF
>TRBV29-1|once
CSVRGGGMNTEAFF
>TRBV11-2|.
CASSSNRVGNEQFF
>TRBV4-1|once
CASSQEKGLGYTF
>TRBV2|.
CASSKGQSFNTDTQYF
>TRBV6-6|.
CASSYAGGGDNSPLHF
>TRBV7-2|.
CASSLSHTANTEAFF
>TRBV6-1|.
CASSIQGSRDGYTF
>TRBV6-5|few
CASSLRSSYNSPLHF
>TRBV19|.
CASSIGGTTVQETQYF
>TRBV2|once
CASLAGGSYEQYF
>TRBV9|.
CASSVVAGDSEQFF
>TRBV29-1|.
CSVDPLAGSQETQYF
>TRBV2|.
CASGRTGGIGYTF
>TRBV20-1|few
CSARENTEAFF
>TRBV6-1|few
CASSGQAGVADTQYF
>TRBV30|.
CAWSDGTSGTDTQYF
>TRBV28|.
CASSSPARGNQPQHF
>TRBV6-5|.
CASSVDGHNQPQHF
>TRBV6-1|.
CASSEALPGRGRDTQYF
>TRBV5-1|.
CASSLSVGFQETQYF
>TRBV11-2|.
CASTLTGGLTDTQYF
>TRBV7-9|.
CALHRAGSGSYNEQFF
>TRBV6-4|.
CASSPSGVNYGYTF
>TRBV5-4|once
CASSPGTFQETQYF
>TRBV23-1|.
CASSQYRTFCGYTF
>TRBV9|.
CASGRRENEQFF
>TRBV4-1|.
CASSQDPDTGTQYF
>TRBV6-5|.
CASSYSAGGDYEQYF
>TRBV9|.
CASSEGASGAQETQYF
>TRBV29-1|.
CSVLAGFTYEQYF
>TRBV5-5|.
CASSLAAARGSGNTIYF
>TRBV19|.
CASSTTGRSNTEAFF
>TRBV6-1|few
CASSAQRGKEGYEQYF
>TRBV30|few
CACETGSPSRLVSTF
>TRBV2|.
CASRDGYDTEAFF
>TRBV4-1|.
CASSHLYQTDTQYF
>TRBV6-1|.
CASSEFYLGQGAAVAQHF
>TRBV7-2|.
CASSPLGNEQFF
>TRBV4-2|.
CASSQEWGSTVTDTQYF
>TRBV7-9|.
CASSVGPSNQPQHF
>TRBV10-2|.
CASRDSGSFYNEQFF
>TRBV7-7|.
CASSTSTGELFF